This T cell receptor beta chain appears in the sequencing data of a study of shared clonotypes between healthy human individuals. Genomic DNA of every subset was divided equally among multiple immunoSEQ plates. In the authors' methods: Filtering differed, since immunoSEQ gave only junction sequences and no quality scores. Sequencing used immunoSEQ multiplex PCR; TCRdb keeps in-frame clones, though not all of them. V and J calls and clone size are those listed in that table; D and trimming were worked out from the DNA. The sample records more than 1,200,000 clones, about 98.5% being singletons. CD45RA-negative memory and CD45RA+ naive subsets were split from the CD4+ cells. Germline V gene lookup returns CDR1 MRHNA and CDR2 SNTAGT. CDR3 length: 19 residues. V lost 7 bases and J lost 4; bases outside the gene matches: 20.

The receptor's source is a man aged 30 to 39 in good health. Material for sequencing was naive CD4+ T cells sorted from blood. Regarding subset: CD45RA+ positively selected. The chain recombines TRBV6-4 with TRBJ2-2, with 8 bases that match TRBD2. CDR3 protein: CASKKPDPLLAATTGELFF. The CDR3 region has the DNA TGTGCCAGCAAAAAACCGGATCCCCTACTAGCGGCTACCACCGGGGAGCTGTTTTTT.